What follows are 28 T cell receptor beta chains derived from one specimen sequenced in a study of T cell responses to AZD1222 COVID-19 vaccine. Repertoires were generated with immunoSEQ multiplex PCR, while TCRdb's copy carries only in-frame clones and drops some. This table holds 160,000 or so clones, 85% to 95% found once. The sequencing here drew on peripheral blood, taken 28 days after the second AZD1222 dose. The receptors here all came from an adult who received the AZD1222 COVID-19 vaccine.

The sample holds one count of this clone. This sequence joins TRBV3-1 (or the pseudogene TRBV3-2) and TRBJ2-7; 12 positions agree with TRBD2. V was clipped by 1 base and J by 12 bases; unmatched bases: 4. This CDR3 comprises 13 residues. The germline CDR1 and CDR2 sequences are LGHDT and YNNKEL (reference sequence). The CDR3 here is CASSQAGLAGPYF. The CDR3 DNA reads TGTGCCAGCAGCCAAGCAGGACTAGCGGGGCCGTACTTC.

This sequence joins TRBV2 and TRBJ2-7; D might be TRBD2 (5 bases). Trimming took off 7 bases at V and 2 bases at J, with 12 bases between the two ends. Germline V gives CDR1 SNHLY, CDR2 FYNNEI. This CDR3 has 13 amino acids. The CDR3 DNA reads TGTGCCAGCAAGATGGACTTGGCCTACGAGCAGTACTTC. Its protein is CASKMDLAYEQYF.

V gene TRBV29-1 combines with J gene TRBJ2-1; TRBD2 matches at 7 bases. The CDR3 contains 12 residues. Germline V gene sequence: CDR1 SQVTM, CDR2 ANQGSEA. The ends lost 7 bases at V and 3 bases at J; junction bases unmatched: 3. The CDR3 region has the DNA TGCAGCGCAACTAGCGACTACAATGAGCAGTTCTTC. Its protein is CSATSDYNEQFF.

The V and J genes are TRBV18 and TRBJ2-3; 7 nucleotides agree with TRBD1. Trimming took 5 bases from V and 1 from J; bases not matched to a gene: 3. Germline V lookup: CDR1 KGHSH, CDR2 LQKENI. The CDR3 is made up of 14 amino acids. CDR3 bases: TGTGCCAGCTCATCCACAGGGGGCACAGATACGCAGTATTTT. Protein sequence: CASSSTGGTDTQYF. The full variable domain, in which reference TRBV18 and TRBJ2-3 provide the parts outside the CDR3, is NAGVMQNPRHLVRRRGQEARLRCSPMKGHSHVYWYRQLPEEGLKFMVYLQKENIIDESGMPKERFSAEFPKEGPSILRIQQVVRGDSAAYFCASSSTGGTDTQYFGPGTRLTVL.

The chain joins TRBV7-9 to TRBJ1-2, with a weak D call TRBD1 (5 bases). V shed 5 bases and J shed 3 bases, with 22 bases lying between them. The CDR3 is 17 amino acids. The V gene's germline CDR1 is SEHNR and CDR2 FQNEAQ (reference sequence). Written as DNA, the CDR3 is TGTGCCAGCAGCCCCCTCCGGGGACGGCGTTTTGACTATGGCTACACCTTC. Its protein is CASSPLRGRRFDYGYTF.

This sequence joins TRBV28 and TRBJ2-7; 8 nucleotides agree with TRBD1. Trimming cost V 2 bases and J 2 bases; bases outside gene matches: 5. Germline V gene sequence: CDR1 MDHEN, CDR2 SYDVKM. The length of the CDR3 is 15 residues. CDR3 residues: CASSLRDRLTYEQYF. DNA of the CDR3: TGTGCCAGCAGTTTACGGGACAGGTTAACCTACGAGCAGTACTTC.

The chain carries TRBV5-5 and TRBJ1-2; 9 bases line up with TRBD1. CDR1 is SGHKS and CDR2 is YYEKEE in the germline V gene (reference sequence). J gave up 8 bases and V 4 bases, and 3 bases lay outside the gene matches. The CDR3 length is 12 residues. The CDR3 DNA sequence: TGTGCCAGCAGCCGGGACAGGGACGGCTACACCTTC. The encoded protein is CASSRDRDGYTF.

This rearrangement joins TRBV9 to TRBJ2-5, with 7 bases that match TRBD1. The CDR3 consists of 14 residues. Germline-derived CDR1 and CDR2 are SGDLS and YYNGEE. Trimming cost V 3 bases and J 4 bases; bases outside gene matches: 6. Written as DNA, the CDR3 is TGTGCCAGCAGCGAAAGACAGGGCGGAGAGACCCAGTACTTC. Its protein product is CASSERQGGETQYF. The whole variable domain, remainder taken from reference TRBV9 and TRBJ2-5, is DSGVTQTPKHLITATGQRVTLRCSPRSGDLSVYWYQQSLDQGLQFLIQYYNGEERAKGNILERFSAQQFPDLHSELNLSSLELGDSALYFCASSERQGGETQYFGPGTRLLVL.

V and J are TRBV11-2 and TRBJ2-7; D gene unclear. The CDR3 runs to 11 residues. In germline, CDR1 is SGHAT, CDR2 FQNNGV. V lost 4 bases and J lost 6, with 7 bases in between. The CDR3 protein is CASSSAGEQYF. The DNA for the CDR3 is TGTGCCAGCAGCTCCGCCGGCGAGCAGTACTTC.

This chain links TRBV7-2 with TRBJ2-1; TRBD2 aligns across 10 bases. V dropped 3 bases and J dropped 3; count of bases not matched to a gene: 2. The CDR3 runs to 15 residues. From germline, CDR1 is SGHTA and CDR2 FQGNSA. As DNA, the CDR3 is TGTGCCAGCAGCTTGGGACTAGCGAGCTACAATGAGCAGTTCTTC. Amino acids: CASSLGLASYNEQFF.

This chain joins TRBV7-8 and TRBJ1-5; 7 positions agree with TRBD1. CDR3 length: 15 residues. V trimming: 0 bases; J trimming: 4 bases; junction bases outside the gene matches: 3. Germline V gives CDR1 SGHVS, CDR2 FQNEAQ. CDR3: CASSLAQGGNQPQHF. CDR3 DNA sequence: TGTGCCAGCAGCTTAGCGCAGGGGGGGAATCAGCCCCAGCATTTT.

The rearrangement uses TRBV6-5 and TRBJ2-1; TRBD1 matches 9 bases. CDR1 is MNHEY and CDR2 is SVGAGI in the germline V gene. Germline trimming cut 6 bases from V and 7 bases from J; bases unmatched to any gene: 7. This CDR3 is built from 14 residues. The CDR3 DNA follows: TGTGCCAGCAGCAAGACAGGGGGTCCTAATGAGCAGTTCTTC. This sequence encodes CASSKTGGPNEQFF.

The genes are TRBV21-1 and TRBJ1-1. TRBV21-1 is a pseudogene locus. CDR3 length: 13 residues. The CDR3 here is CASSSAFPHEAFF. In DNA, the CDR3 is TGTGCCAGCAGTTCAGCCTTCCCCCACGAAGCTTTCTTT.

The chain carries TRBV5-1 and TRBJ2-6; D is perhaps TRBD2 (5 bases). The V gene's germline CDR1 is SGHRS and CDR2 YFSETQ. The CDR3 runs 18 residues. V was clipped by 2 bases and J by 3 bases, with 18 bases between them. Here the CDR3 reads CASSFYASGSGGANVLTF. The CDR3, as DNA: TGCGCCAGCAGCTTCTATGCTTCGGGATCGGGTGGGGCCAACGTCCTGACTTTC.

V and J are TRBV7-2 and TRBJ1-6; a possible D gene is TRBD1 (5 bases). Germline CDR1 reads SGHTA; CDR2 reads FQGNSA. This CDR3 is built from 15 residues. Trimming shortened V by 5 bases and J by 7 bases, and 15 bases separated the two germline ends. The CDR3 DNA sequence: TGTGCCAGCAGCGCCCGGGTAGGGGAAAATTCACCCCTCCACTTT. Amino acids: CASSARVGENSPLHF.

This chain connects TRBV19 to TRBJ1-4, with D possibly TRBD1 on 6 matching bases. The CDR3 has 15 amino acids. Trimming stripped 2 bases from V and 5 bases from J, with 12 bases between. CDR1 and CDR2 (germline): LNHDA, SQIVND (reference sequence). Written as DNA, the CDR3 is TGTGCCAGTAGTATACAGGCCGACAGGAATGAAAAACTGTTTTTT. Translation: CASSIQADRNEKLFF. Combining the CDR3 with reference TRBV19 and TRBJ1-4 gives the whole variable domain DGGITQSPKYLFRKEGQNVTLSCEQNLNHDAMYWYRQDPGQGLRLIYYSQIVNDFQKGDIAEGYSVSREKKESFPLTVTSAQKNPTAFYLCASSIQADRNEKLFFGSGTQLSVL.

V gene TRBV5-1 combines with J gene TRBJ1-1; weak D call: TRBD1 (5 bases). V was trimmed by 2 bases and J by 0 bases, leaving 8 bases between them. This CDR3 has 14 amino acids. Germline V gives CDR1 SGHRS, CDR2 YFSETQ. CDR3 residues: CASSFQGMNTEAFF. CDR3 sequence (DNA): TGCGCCAGCAGCTTCCAGGGAATGAACACTGAAGCTTTCTTT.

V usage is TRBV6-5 and J usage is TRBJ1-1; 7 bases align to TRBD1. Unmatched junction bases numbered 7, after V lost 6 bases and J lost 3 bases. The CDR3 is 14 residues long. The germline V gene has CDR1 MNHEY and CDR2 SVGAGI. Written as DNA, the CDR3 is TGTGCCAGCAGATCGACAGGGTGGGACACTGAAGCTTTCTTT. It yields the protein CASRSTGWDTEAFF.

The gene calls are TRBV18 and TRBJ1-3; TRBD1 aligns across 9 bases. J gave up 0 bases and V 3 bases, and 6 bases lay outside the gene matches. From germline, CDR1 is KGHSH and CDR2 LQKENI. The CDR3 has 17 amino acids. The CDR3 DNA reads as TGTGCCAGCTCACCTCAACAGGGGGCGACCTCTGGAAACACCATATATTTT. It codes for CASSPQQGATSGNTIYF.

The chain is built from TRBV7-9 and TRBJ2-7; D unclear. The CDR3 loop spans 12 amino acids. V dropped 5 bases and J dropped 5 bases, with 10 bases sitting between them. Germline CDR1 reads SEHNR; CDR2 reads FQNEAQ (reference sequence). The CDR3 DNA is TGTGCCAGCAGCCTACGCCGGGACGAGCAGTACTTC. Its protein is CASSLRRDEQYF.

V is TRBV12-3 or TRBV12-4 and J is TRBJ2-3; 8 nucleotides match TRBD1. The junction had 6 bases not matched to a gene; V was cut back by 7 bases and J by 6 bases. The CDR3 consists of 13 residues. This chain's CDR3 is CASKQGVSDTQYF. The CDR3 bases are TGTGCCAGCAAACAGGGGGTTTCCGATACGCAGTATTTT.

The chain joins TRBV4-2 to TRBJ2-7; the D gene is possibly TRBD2 (6 bases). The CDR3 runs to 15 residues. Trimming removed 2 bases at V and 1 base at J, with 12 bases between. Germline lookup yields CDR1 LGHNA and CDR2 YNFKEQ. DNA for the CDR3: TGTGCCAGCAGCCAATACATGGACTATTCCTACGAGCAGTACTTC. Amino acids: CASSQYMDYSYEQYF.

The V and J genes are TRBV6-2 or TRBV6-3 and TRBJ2-1, with 7 bases fitting TRBD1. This CDR3 has 15 amino acids. Per the germline V gene, CDR1 is MNHEY and CDR2 is SVGEGT. Trimming took 5 bases from V and 0 from J; bases not matched to a gene: 4. This CDR3 reads CASSRRDSSYNEQFF. CDR3 nucleotides: TGTGCCAGCAGTCGCCGGGACAGCTCCTACAATGAGCAGTTCTTC.

This clone is a singleton in its sample. The chain is built from TRBV12-5 and TRBJ2-1; 10 bases align to TRBD2. Germline assignment: CDR1 LGHNT and CDR2 FRNRAP. V was clipped by 7 bases and J by 6 bases; unmatched bases: 6. CDR3 length: 14 amino acids. CDR3 protein: CASDASGRGNEQFF. The CDR3 DNA is TGTGCTAGTGACGCTAGCGGGAGAGGCAATGAGCAGTTCTTC.

The rearrangement joins TRBV4-3 to TRBJ1-1, with D hard to call. Germline loops: CDR1 LGHNA, CDR2 YSLEER. The CDR3 has 17 residues. Trimming cost V 1 base and J 2 bases, with 17 bases left between them. As DNA, the CDR3 is TGCGCCAGCAGCCAAGTAATAGTAAGAGAAATTAACACTGAAGCTTTCTTT. Protein: CASSQVIVREINTEAFF.

The J gene is TRBJ2-7, the V gene TRBV28; perhaps TRBD2 as D (6 bases). V lost 3 bases, J lost 6 bases, and 15 bases lay in between. This CDR3 spans 14 amino acids. The germline V gene has CDR1 MDHEN and CDR2 SYDVKM. CDR3 in amino acids: CASSFGGGWGEQYF. DNA for the CDR3: TGTGCCAGCAGTTTTGGGGGAGGTTGGGGCGAGCAGTACTTC.

This chain connects TRBV6-1 to TRBJ2-1; 9 bases fit TRBD2. This CDR3 is built from 15 residues. The V gene end was trimmed by 0 bases and the J gene end by 5 bases; junction bases not matched to a gene: 2. Germline V gene sequence: CDR1 MNHNS, CDR2 SASEGT. Here the CDR3 reads CASSEASGGNNEQFF. The CDR3, as DNA: TGTGCCAGCAGTGAAGCTAGCGGGGGAAACAATGAGCAGTTCTTC.

The rearrangement uses TRBV28 and TRBJ2-6, with no clear D. V lost 5 bases and J lost 4, with 15 bases in between. This CDR3 has 16 amino acids. Germline CDR1 reads MDHEN; CDR2 reads SYDVKM. This chain's CDR3 is CASSKWDPRGANVLTF. CDR3 coding DNA: TGTGCCAGCAGTAAGTGGGATCCGAGAGGGGCCAACGTCCTGACTTTC.